These T cell receptor beta chains were read from a single sample in a study of CD8+CD57+ T cells in acquired aplastic anemia. In TCRdb, the reads were re-called with MiXCR into one record per CDR3 protein. Here the sample spans about 190,000 distinct CDR3 sequences, 55% to 70% being singletons. Sequencing was done on a sample of sorted CD4+, CD8+, or CD8+CD57+ T cells (not recorded which) from PBMCs. These receptors originate from a human donor with severe aplastic anemia or a healthy control (not recorded which). CDR3s include the opening cysteine and the closing phenylalanine or tryptophan. Fields, in order: V gene, J gene, D gene, clone size, CDR3 protein, CDR3 DNA. D genes are given only for firm matches. The size field is filled for only some rows; it gives once, few, many or a size class.

TRBV7-9,TRBJ2-7,TRBD1,-,CASSPTTGGFDEQYF,TGTGCCAGCAGCCCCACAACAGGGGGGTTCGACGAGCAGTACTTC
TRBV20-1,TRBJ1-3,TRBD1,-,CSAPGTGSGNTIYF,TGCAGTGCTCCTGGGACAGGGTCGGGAAACACCATATATTTT
TRBV12-3/TRBV12-4,TRBJ2-1,-,many,CASSSSKRDPFYEQFF,TGTGCCAGCAGCTCAAGCAAGAGGGATCCCTTCTATGAGCAGTTCTTC
TRBV7-9,TRBJ1-2,TRBD1,once,CASSPGDSLSYGYTF,TGTGCCAGCAGCCCTGGGGACAGTTTAAGCTATGGCTACACCTTC
TRBV19,TRBJ2-2,-,-,CASSIVGITGELFF,TGTGCCAGTAGTATAGTCGGGATTACCGGGGAGCTGTTTTTT
TRBV12-3/TRBV12-4,TRBJ2-7,-,few,CASSLTPPGNYEQYF,TGTGCCAGCAGTTTGACTCCGCCGGGGAATTACGAGCAGTACTTC
TRBV29-1,TRBJ2-3,TRBD2,once,CSVRRNSGGPDTQYF,TGCAGCGTTCGACGGAATAGCGGGGGGCCAGATACGCAGTATTTT
TRBV9,TRBJ2-5,-,-,CASSVGEGGGQETQYF,TGTGCCAGCAGCGTAGGAGAGGGAGGGGGCCAAGAGACCCAGTACTTC
TRBV20-1,TRBJ2-1,TRBD2,many,CSARDQPGLAMYEQFF,TGCAGTGCTAGAGATCAGCCGGGACTAGCGATGTATGAGCAGTTCTTC
TRBV24-1,TRBJ2-3,TRBD1,-,CATSAAGTVFTDTQYF,TGTGCCACCAGTGCAGCCGGGACAGTCTTCACAGATACGCAGTATTTT
TRBV11-2,TRBJ2-5,-,-,CASSLARSQETQYF,TGTGCCAGCAGCTTAGCGAGGTCCCAAGAGACCCAGTACTTC
TRBV20-1,TRBJ1-5,TRBD1,-,CSAGTGTAYSNQPQHF,TGCAGTGCTGGAACCGGGACAGCTTATAGCAATCAGCCCCAGCATTTT
TRBV5-1,TRBJ2-7,-,-,CASSFFGTSYEQYF,TGCGCCAGCAGCTTCTTTGGCACCAGCTACGAGCAGTACTTC
TRBV5-1,TRBJ2-5,-,-,CASSFSAGMETQYF,TGCGCCAGCAGCTTCTCCGCAGGGATGGAGACCCAGTACTTC
TRBV20-1,TRBJ1-2,-,-,CSAREPGEGFTGDGYTF,TGCAGTGCTAGAGAGCCCGGGGAAGGTTTCACGGGAGATGGCTACACCTTC
TRBV20-1,TRBJ1-1,TRBD1,-,CSAYGTENTEAFF,TGCAGTGCCTACGGGACAGAGAACACTGAAGCTTTCTTT
TRBV19,TRBJ2-2,TRBD1,-,CATNDRGRRSGELFF,TGTGCCACTAACGACAGGGGGCGTCGTAGCGGGGAGCTGTTTTTT
TRBV20-1,TRBJ1-5,TRBD1,-,CSARHRGWYSNQPQHF,TGCAGTGCTAGACACAGGGGGTGGTATAGCAATCAGCCCCAGCATTTT
TRBV6-5,TRBJ2-2,TRBD1,-,CASSSGQGFYTGELFF,TGTGCCAGCAGCAGCGGACAGGGATTTTACACCGGGGAGCTGTTTTTT
TRBV2,TRBJ1-1,-,-,CASRPNTEAFF,TGTGCCAGCAGACCCAACACTGAAGCTTTCTTT
TRBV15,TRBJ2-5,-,-,CATSRAWGVGETQYF,TGTGCCACCAGCAGAGCCTGGGGGGTAGGGGAGACCCAGTACTTC
TRBV12-3/TRBV12-4,TRBJ1-5,TRBD1,few,CASSADRGGQPQHF,TGTGCCAGCAGTGCCGACAGGGGCGGTCAGCCCCAGCATTTT
TRBV20-1,TRBJ2-1,-,-,CSASSVAGGLDNEQFF,TGCAGTGCCAGCAGTGTGGCAGGGGGGCTGGACAATGAGCAGTTCTTC
TRBV12-3/TRBV12-4,TRBJ1-6,TRBD1,-,CASSRTGDSPLHF,TGTGCCAGCAGTCGGACAGGGGATTCACCCCTCCACTTT
TRBV27,TRBJ1-1,-,-,CASSSRQPTEAFF,TGTGCCAGCAGTTCTCGACAGCCCACTGAAGCTTTCTTT
TRBV2,TRBJ2-7,-,few,CASRSDYEQYF,TGTGCCAGCAGATCAGATTACGAGCAGTACTTC
TRBV20-1,TRBJ1-4,TRBD1,-,CSARVTGGSEKLFF,TGCAGTGCTAGGGTGACAGGGGGGAGTGAAAAACTGTTTTTT
TRBV9,TRBJ1-2,-,-,CASSLTRYGYTF,TGTGCCAGCAGCCTGACCCGGTATGGCTACACCTTC
TRBV19,TRBJ2-5,-,many,CASSSPWTQETQYF,TGTGCCAGTAGTTCCCCGTGGACCCAAGAGACCCAGTACTTC
TRBV19,TRBJ2-7,-,once,CASSGGGNYEQYF,TGTGCCAGTAGTGGAGGGGGAAACTACGAGCAGTACTTC
TRBV19,TRBJ1-1,-,many,CASSEGMNTEAFF,TGTGCCAGTAGTGAGGGGATGAACACTGAAGCTTTCTTT
TRBV7-6,TRBJ2-7,-,-,CASSSRSSYEQYF,TGTGCCAGCAGCTCTCGTAGCTCCTACGAGCAGTACTTC
TRBV12-3/TRBV12-4,TRBJ2-7,-,-,CASSRQGQAGEQYF,TGTGCCAGCAGTCGCCAAGGACAAGCCGGCGAGCAGTACTTC